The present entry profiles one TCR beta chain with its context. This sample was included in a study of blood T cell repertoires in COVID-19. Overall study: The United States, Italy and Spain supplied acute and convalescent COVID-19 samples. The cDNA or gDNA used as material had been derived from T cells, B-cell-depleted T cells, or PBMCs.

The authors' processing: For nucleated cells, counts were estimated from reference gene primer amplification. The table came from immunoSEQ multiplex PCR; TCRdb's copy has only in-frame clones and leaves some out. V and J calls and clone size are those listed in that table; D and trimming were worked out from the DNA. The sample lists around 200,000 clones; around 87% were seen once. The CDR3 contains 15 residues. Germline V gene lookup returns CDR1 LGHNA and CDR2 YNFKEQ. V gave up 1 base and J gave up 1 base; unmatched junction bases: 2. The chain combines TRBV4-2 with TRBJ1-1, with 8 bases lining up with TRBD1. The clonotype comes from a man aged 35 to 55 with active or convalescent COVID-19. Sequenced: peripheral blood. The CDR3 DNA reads TGTGCCAGCAGCCAAGGTACAGGGGGGAACACTGAAGCTTTCTTT. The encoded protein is CASSQGTGGNTEAFF.